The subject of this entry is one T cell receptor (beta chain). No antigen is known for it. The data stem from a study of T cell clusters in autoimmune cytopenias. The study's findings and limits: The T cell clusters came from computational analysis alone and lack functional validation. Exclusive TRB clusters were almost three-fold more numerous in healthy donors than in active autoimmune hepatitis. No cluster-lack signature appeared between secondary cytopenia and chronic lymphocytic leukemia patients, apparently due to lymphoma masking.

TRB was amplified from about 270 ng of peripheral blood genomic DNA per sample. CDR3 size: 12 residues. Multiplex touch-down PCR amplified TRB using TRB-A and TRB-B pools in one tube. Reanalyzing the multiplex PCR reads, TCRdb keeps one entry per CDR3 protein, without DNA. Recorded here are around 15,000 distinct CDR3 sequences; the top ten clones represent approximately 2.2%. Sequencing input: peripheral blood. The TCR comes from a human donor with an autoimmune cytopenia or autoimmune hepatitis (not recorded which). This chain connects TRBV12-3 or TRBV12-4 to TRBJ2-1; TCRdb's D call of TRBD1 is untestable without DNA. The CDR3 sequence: CASRTGFDEQFF.